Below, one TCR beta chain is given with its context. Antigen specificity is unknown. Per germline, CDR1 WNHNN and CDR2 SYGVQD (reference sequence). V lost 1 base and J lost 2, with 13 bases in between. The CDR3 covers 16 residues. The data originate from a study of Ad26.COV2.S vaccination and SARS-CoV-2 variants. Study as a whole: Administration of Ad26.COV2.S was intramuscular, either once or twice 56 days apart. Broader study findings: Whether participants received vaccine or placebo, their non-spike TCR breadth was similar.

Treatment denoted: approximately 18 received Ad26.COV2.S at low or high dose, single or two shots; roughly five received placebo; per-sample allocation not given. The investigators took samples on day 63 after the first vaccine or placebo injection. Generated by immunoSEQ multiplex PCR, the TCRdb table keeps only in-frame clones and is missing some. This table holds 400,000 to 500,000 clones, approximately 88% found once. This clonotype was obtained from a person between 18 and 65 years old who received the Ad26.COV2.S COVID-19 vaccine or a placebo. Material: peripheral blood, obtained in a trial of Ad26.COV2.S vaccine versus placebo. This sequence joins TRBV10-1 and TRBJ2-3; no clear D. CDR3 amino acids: CASSEYAGGITDTQYF. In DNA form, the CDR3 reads TGCGCCAGCAGTGAGTACGCAGGTGGAATCACAGATACGCAGTATTTT.